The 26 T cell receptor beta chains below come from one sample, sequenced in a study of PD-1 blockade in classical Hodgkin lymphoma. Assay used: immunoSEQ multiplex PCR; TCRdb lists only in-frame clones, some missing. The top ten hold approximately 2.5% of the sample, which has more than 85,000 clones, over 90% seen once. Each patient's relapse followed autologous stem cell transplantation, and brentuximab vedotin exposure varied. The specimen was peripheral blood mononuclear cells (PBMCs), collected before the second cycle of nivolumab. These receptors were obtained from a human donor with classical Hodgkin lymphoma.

The CDR3 here is CASSLEGTGDEKLFF. The CDR3 nucleotides read TGCGCCAGCAGCTTGGAAGGGACGGGGGATGAAAAACTGTTTTTT. The chain links TRBV5-1 to TRBJ1-4, with a tentative D call TRBD1 (5 bases). Trimming removed 0 bases from V and 6 bases from J, with 12 bases in between. CDR3 length: 15 amino acids. Germline CDR1 reads SGHRS; CDR2 reads YFSETQ.

The CDR3 reads CASSEGLAYSYNEQFF. CDR3 DNA sequence: TGTGCCAGCAGTGAAGGACTAGCCTACTCCTACAATGAGCAGTTCTTC. The V call is TRBV6-4, the J call TRBJ2-1, with 8 bases that match TRBD2. Germline V gene lookup returns CDR1 MRHNA and CDR2 SNTAGT. The CDR3 covers 16 residues. Trimming took 3 bases from V and 0 from J; bases not matched to a gene: 4.

CDR3 nucleotides: TGCAGCGCCGGGTCCCAGTACGACGAGCAGTACTTC. Translation: CSAGSQYDEQYF. The chain has TRBV29-1 and TRBJ2-7, with unresolved D. Deletions cut 7 bases from V and 5 bases from J, with 15 bases between. The length of the CDR3 is 12 residues. Germline CDR1 SQVTM, CDR2 ANQGSEA.

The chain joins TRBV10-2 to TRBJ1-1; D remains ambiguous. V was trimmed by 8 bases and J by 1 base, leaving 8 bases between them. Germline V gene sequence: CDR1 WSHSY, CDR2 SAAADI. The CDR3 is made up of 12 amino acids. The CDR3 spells CASSGRNTEAFF. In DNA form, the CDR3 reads TGCGCCAGCTCCGGAAGGAACACTGAAGCTTTCTTT.

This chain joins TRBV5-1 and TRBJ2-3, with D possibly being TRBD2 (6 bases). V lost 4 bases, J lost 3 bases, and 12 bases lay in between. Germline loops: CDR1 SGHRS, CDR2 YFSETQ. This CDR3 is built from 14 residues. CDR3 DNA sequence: TGCGCCAGCAGCCGGGGGTCCCCGACAGATACGCAGTATTTT. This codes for CASSRGSPTDTQYF.

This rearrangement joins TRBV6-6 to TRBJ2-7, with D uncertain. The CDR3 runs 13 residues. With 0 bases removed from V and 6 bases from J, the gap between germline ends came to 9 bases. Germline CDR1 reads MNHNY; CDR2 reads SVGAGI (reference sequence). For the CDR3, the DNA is TGTGCCAGCAGTTACTCTCGGGTATTCGAGCAGTACTTC. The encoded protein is CASSYSRVFEQYF.

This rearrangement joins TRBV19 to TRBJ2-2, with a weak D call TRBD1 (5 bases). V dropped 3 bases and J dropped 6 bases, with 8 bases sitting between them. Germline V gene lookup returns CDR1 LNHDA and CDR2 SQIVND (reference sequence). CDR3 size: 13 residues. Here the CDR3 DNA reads TGTGCCAGTAGTATCTCCAGGGCCGGGGAGCTGTTTTTT. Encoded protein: CASSISRAGELFF.

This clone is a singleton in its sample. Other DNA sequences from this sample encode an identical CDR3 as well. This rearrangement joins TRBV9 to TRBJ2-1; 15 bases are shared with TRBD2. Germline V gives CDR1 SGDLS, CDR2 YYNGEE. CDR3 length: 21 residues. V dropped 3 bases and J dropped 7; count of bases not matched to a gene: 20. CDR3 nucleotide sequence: TGTGCCAGCAGCGACAACCCCGACAGGACTAGCGGGAGGGCCCAATTAAATGAGCAGTTCTTC. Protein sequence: CASSDNPDRTSGRAQLNEQFF.

The CDR3 loop is CASSEGNRGTSTDTQYF. CDR3 nucleotides: TGTGCCAGCAGTGAAGGTAACAGGGGAACTAGCACAGATACGCAGTATTTT. V usage is TRBV6-1 and J usage is TRBJ2-3, with TRBD1 matching over 7 bases. The CDR3 is 17 residues long. After removal of 1 base from V and 0 bases from J, the junction contained 7 bases not matched to a gene. CDR1 and CDR2 (germline): MNHNS, SASEGT.

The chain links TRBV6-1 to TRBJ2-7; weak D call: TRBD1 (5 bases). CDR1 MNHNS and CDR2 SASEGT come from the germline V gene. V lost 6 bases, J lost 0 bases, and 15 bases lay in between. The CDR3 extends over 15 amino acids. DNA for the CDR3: TGTGCCAGCAGAGAAACGGTGACAGCCTCCTACGAGCAGTACTTC. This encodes CASRETVTASYEQYF.

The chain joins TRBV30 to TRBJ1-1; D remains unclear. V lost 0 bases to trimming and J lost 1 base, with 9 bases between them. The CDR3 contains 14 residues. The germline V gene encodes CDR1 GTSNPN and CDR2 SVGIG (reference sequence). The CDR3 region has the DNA TGTGCCTGGAGTGTATTGATGGGGAACACTGAAGCTTTCTTT. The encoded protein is CAWSVLMGNTEAFF.

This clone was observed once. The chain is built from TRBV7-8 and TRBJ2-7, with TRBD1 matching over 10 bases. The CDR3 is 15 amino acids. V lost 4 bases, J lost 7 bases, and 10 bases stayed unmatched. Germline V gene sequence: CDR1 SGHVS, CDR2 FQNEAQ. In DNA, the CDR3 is TGTGCCAGCAGCTCCATCGGGACAGGGGAGAAAGAGCAGTACTTC. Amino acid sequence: CASSSIGTGEKEQYF.

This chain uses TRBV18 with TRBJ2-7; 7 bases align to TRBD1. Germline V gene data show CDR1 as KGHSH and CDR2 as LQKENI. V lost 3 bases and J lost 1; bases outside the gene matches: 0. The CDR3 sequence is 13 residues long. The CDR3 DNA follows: TGTGCCAGCTCACCGACAGGGTCCTACGAGCAGTACTTC. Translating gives CASSPTGSYEQYF.

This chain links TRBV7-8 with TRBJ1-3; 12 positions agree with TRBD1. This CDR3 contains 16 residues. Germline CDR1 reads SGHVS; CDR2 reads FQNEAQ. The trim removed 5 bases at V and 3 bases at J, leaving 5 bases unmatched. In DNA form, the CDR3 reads TGTGCCAGCAGCCAGGGACAGGGGGCGGTTGGAAACACCATATATTTT. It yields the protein CASSQGQGAVGNTIYF.

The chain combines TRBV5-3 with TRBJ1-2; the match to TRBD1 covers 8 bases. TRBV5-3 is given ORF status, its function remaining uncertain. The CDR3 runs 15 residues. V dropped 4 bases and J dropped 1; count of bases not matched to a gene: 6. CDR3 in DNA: TGTGCCAGAAGCACCGGACAGGGTGTTAACTATGGCTACACCTTC. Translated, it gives CARSTGQGVNYGYTF.

The chain's CDR3 is CASSIRGGSTGELFF. The CDR3 bases are TGTGCCAGTAGTATCCGGGGAGGGAGCACCGGGGAGCTGTTTTTT. V gene TRBV19 combines with J gene TRBJ2-2; TRBD2 aligns across 7 bases. The V segment lost 3 bases and the J segment 4 bases; nucleotides outside the gene matches: 5. Germline loops: CDR1 LNHDA, CDR2 SQIVND (reference sequence). CDR3 length equals 15 residues.

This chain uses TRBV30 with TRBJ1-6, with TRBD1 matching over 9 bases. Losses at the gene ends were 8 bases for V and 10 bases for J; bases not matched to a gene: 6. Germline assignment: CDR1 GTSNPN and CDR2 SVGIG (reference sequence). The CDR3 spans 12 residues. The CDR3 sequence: CAMDRGESPLHF. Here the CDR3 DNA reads TGTGCCATGGACAGGGGAGAATCACCCCTCCACTTT.

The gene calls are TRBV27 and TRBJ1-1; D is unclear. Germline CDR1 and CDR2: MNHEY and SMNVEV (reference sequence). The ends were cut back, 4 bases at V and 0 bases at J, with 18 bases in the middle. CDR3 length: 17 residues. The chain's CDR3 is CASSWMGPAALNTEAFF. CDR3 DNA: TGTGCCAGCAGTTGGATGGGCCCCGCGGCCCTGAACACTGAAGCTTTCTTT.

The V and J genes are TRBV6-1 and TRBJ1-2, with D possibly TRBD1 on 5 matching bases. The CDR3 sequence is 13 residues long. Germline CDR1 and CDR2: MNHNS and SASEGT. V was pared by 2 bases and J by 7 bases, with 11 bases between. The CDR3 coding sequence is TGTGCCAGCAGTGAACGGGGGGTTAGTGGCTACACCTTC. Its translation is CASSERGVSGYTF.

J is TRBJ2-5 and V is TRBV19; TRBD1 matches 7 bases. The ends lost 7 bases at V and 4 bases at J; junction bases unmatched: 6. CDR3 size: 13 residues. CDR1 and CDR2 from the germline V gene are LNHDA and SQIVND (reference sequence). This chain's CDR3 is CASTATGAETQYF. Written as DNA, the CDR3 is TGTGCCAGTACCGCCACAGGGGCAGAGACCCAGTACTTC.

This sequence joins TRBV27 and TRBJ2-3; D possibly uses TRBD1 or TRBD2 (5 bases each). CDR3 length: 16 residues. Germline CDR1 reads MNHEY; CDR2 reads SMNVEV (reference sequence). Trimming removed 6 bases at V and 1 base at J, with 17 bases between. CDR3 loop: CASSPYGGWGTDTQYF. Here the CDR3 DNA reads TGTGCCAGCAGCCCCTATGGGGGATGGGGCACAGATACGCAGTATTTT.

The CDR3 DNA reads TGTGCCAGCAGCCCAGTACAGGGTGTAAGCTCTGAAGCTTTCTTT. Translated: CASSPVQGVSSEAFF. The V call is TRBV7-9, the J call TRBJ1-1; D might be TRBD1 (6 bases). This CDR3 has 15 residues. Germline V lookup: CDR1 SEHNR, CDR2 FQNEAQ (reference sequence). Deletions cut 5 bases from V and 6 bases from J, with 19 bases between.

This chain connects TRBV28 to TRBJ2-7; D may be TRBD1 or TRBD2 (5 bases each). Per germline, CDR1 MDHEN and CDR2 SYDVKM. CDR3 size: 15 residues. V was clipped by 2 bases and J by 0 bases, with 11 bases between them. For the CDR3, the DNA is TGTGCCAGCAGTTTAGGAGTGGGGGTCTCCTACGAGCAGTACTTC. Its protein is CASSLGVGVSYEQYF.

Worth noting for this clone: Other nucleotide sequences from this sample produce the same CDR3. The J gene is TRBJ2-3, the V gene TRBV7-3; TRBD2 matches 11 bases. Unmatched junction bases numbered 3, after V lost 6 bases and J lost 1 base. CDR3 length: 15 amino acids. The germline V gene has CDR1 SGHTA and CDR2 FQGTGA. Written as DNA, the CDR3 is TGTGCCAGCAGTTCGGGACTAGCGGGCACAGATACGCAGTATTTT. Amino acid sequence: CASSSGLAGTDTQYF.

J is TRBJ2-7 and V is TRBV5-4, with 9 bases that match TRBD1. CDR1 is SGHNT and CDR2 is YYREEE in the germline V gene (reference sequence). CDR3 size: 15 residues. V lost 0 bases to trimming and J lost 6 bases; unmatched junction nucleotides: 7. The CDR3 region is CASSLARTGVGEQYF. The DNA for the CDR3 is TGTGCCAGCAGCTTGGCGCGGACAGGGGTGGGCGAGCAGTACTTC.

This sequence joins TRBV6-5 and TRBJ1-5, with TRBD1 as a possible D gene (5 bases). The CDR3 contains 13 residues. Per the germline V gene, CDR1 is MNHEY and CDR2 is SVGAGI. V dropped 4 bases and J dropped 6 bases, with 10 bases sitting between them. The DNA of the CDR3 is TGTGCCAGCAGTTTTGGGGGGGTTCAGCCCCAGCATTTT. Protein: CASSFGGVQPQHF.